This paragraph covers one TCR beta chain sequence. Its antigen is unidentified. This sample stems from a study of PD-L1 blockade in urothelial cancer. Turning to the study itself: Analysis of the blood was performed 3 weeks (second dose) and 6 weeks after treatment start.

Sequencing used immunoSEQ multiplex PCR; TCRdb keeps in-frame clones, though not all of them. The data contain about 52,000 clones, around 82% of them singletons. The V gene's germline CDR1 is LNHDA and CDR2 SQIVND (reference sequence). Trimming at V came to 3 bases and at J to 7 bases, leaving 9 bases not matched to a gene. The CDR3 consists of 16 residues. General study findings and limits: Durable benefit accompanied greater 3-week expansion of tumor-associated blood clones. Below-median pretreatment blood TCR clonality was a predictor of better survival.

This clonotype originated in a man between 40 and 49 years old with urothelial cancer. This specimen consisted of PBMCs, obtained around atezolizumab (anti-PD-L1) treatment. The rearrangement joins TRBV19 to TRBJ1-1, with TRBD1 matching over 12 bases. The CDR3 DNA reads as TGTGCCAGTAGTATTGGGGGACAGGGGGCAGGGAGTGAAGCTTTCTTT. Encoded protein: CASSIGGQGAGSEAFF.